These 25 T cell receptor beta chains share one sample of origin, sequenced in a study of cytomegalovirus exposure and HLA in healthy donors. A multiplex PCR was run with 60 Vbeta primers and 13 Jbeta primers. Profiling relied on immunoSEQ multiplex PCR, and the TCRdb table lists in-frame clones only, not all of them. The sample records roughly 200,000 clones, around 80% being singletons. The sequencing input was PBMCs. These receptors all stem from a woman aged 18-30 years in good health and CMV-seronegative.

This chain joins TRBV5-4 and TRBJ2-7, with 7 bases matching TRBD1. The CDR3 has 13 residues. The junction had 3 bases not matched to a gene; V was cut back by 3 bases and J by 3 bases. CDR1 is SGHNT, CDR2 YYREEE, per germline (reference sequence). The CDR3 nucleotides are TGTGCCAGCAGCTCCGGGACAGACTACGAGCAGTACGTC. This codes for CASSSGTDYEQYV.

The chain is built from TRBV18 and TRBJ2-7; TRBD1 agrees at 10 bases. CDR3 length: 14 amino acids. Trimming at V came to 3 bases and at J to 6 bases, leaving 5 bases not matched to a gene. The germline V gene has CDR1 KGHSH and CDR2 LQKENI. The CDR3 nucleotides are TGTGCCAGCTCACCCCGGGACAGGGGAGGCGAGCAGTACTTC. This translates into CASSPRDRGGEQYF.

The chain employs TRBV5-3 and TRBJ2-1; TRBD2 matches 13 bases. TRBV5-3 is given ORF status, its function remaining uncertain. Trimming took 4 bases from V and 6 from J; bases not matched to a gene: 10. This CDR3 comprises 17 residues. The CDR3 here is CARSPKVLAGGPNEQFF. The CDR3 DNA reads as TGTGCCAGAAGCCCAAAAGTACTAGCGGGAGGGCCCAATGAGCAGTTCTTC.

The chain combines TRBV5-4 with TRBJ2-1; 9 nucleotides align to TRBD2. The CDR3 totals 12 residues. Germline values: CDR1 SGHNT, CDR2 YYREEE (reference sequence). V trimming: 3 bases; J trimming: 15 bases; junction bases outside the gene matches: 7. The CDR3 sequence is CASSSNSGRGFF. The CDR3 DNA reads as TGTGCCAGCAGCTCCAATAGCGGGAGAGGGTTCTTC.

The V and J genes are TRBV19 and TRBJ1-1; D is undetermined. This CDR3 is built from 12 residues. CDR1 is LNHDA and CDR2 is SQIVND in the germline V gene (reference sequence). V gave up 1 base and J gave up 8 bases, with 8 bases separating them. CDR3 sequence: CASSIGAGEAFF. The CDR3 nucleotides are TGTGCCAGTAGTATAGGGGCGGGAGAAGCTTTCTTT.

The chain joins TRBV19 to TRBJ2-2; TRBD1 matches 12 bases. Germline V gene data show CDR1 as LNHDA and CDR2 as SQIVND (reference sequence). V dropped 8 bases and J dropped 1; count of bases not matched to a gene: 14. CDR3 length equals 19 residues. The CDR3 DNA reads as TGTGCCAGTCTAAAACCGGGACAGGGGGCCTATAGGAACACCGGGGAGCTGTTTTTT. Its protein is CASLKPGQGAYRNTGELFF.

The chain uses TRBV7-9 and TRBJ2-1; possible D gene TRBD2, 5 bases. V was clipped by 2 bases and J by 5 bases, with 10 bases between them. Germline V gene lookup returns CDR1 SEHNR and CDR2 FQNEAQ (reference sequence). CDR3 length: 14 amino acids. The CDR3, as DNA: TGTGCCAGCAGCTTAATACGGGATCACAATGAGCAGTTCTTC. It translates to CASSLIRDHNEQFF.

In its sample, this clone was seen a few times. The gene calls are TRBV10-2 and TRBJ1-5; 9 bases map to TRBD1. The CDR3 runs to 15 residues. Germline lookup yields CDR1 WSHSY and CDR2 SAAADI. The V segment lost 8 bases and the J segment 4 bases; nucleotides outside the gene matches: 9. CDR3 loop: CASASGTGLNQPQHF. In DNA form, the CDR3 reads TGCGCCAGCGCGTCCGGGACAGGGCTAAATCAGCCCCAGCATTTT.

This chain joins TRBV5-1 and TRBJ1-1; 10 bases fit TRBD1. CDR3 length: 16 amino acids. After removal of 4 bases from V and 5 bases from J, the junction contained 11 bases not matched to a gene. Germline CDR1 and CDR2: SGHRS and YFSETQ. The CDR3, as DNA: TGCGCCAGCAGCGTGGGACAGGGGATGGGTATGACTGAAGCTTTCTTT. It specifies CASSVGQGMGMTEAFF.

V gene TRBV7-9 combines with J gene TRBJ2-1, with D perhaps TRBD2 (6 bases). The V end was cut by 5 bases, the J end by 3 bases, with 14 bases between. Germline CDR1 reads SEHNR; CDR2 reads FQNEAQ (reference sequence). The CDR3 contains 15 residues. The CDR3 spells CASSLTRGLYNEQFF. CDR3 DNA sequence: TGTGCCAGCAGCCTGACTAGAGGACTCTACAATGAGCAGTTCTTC. The variable domain in full, with the rest retrieved from reference TRBV7-9 and TRBJ2-1, is DTGVSQNPRHKITKRGQNVTFRCDPISEHNRLYWYRQTLGQGPEFLTYFQNEAQLEKSRLLSDRFSAERPKGSFSTLEIQRTEQGDSAMYLCASSLTRGLYNEQFFGPGTRLTVL.

This clone has only a few counts. V usage is TRBV4-1 and J usage is TRBJ1-5; tentatively, D is TRBD1 (5 bases). This CDR3 comprises 14 residues. V lost 2 bases, J lost 4 bases, and 9 bases lay in between. Germline V lookup: CDR1 MGHRA, CDR2 YSYEKL. The CDR3 loop is CASSQFSGNQPQHF. The CDR3, as DNA: TGCGCCAGCAGCCAATTCTCAGGGAATCAGCCCCAGCATTTT.

The V and J genes are TRBV11-3 and TRBJ2-1; tentative D call: TRBD2 (6 bases). CDR1 and CDR2 (germline): SGHNT, YENEEA. The CDR3 loop spans 13 amino acids. V lost 3 bases and J 8 bases, leaving 11 bases between the germline ends. The CDR3 region has the DNA TGTGCCAGCAGCTTGCGGGGTGGGTATGAGCAGTTCTTC. Protein sequence: CASSLRGGYEQFF.

Of note for this clone: At one end the junction does not follow the germline gene, possibly because of a read error. This chain connects TRBV7-9 to TRBJ2-7; 7 positions match TRBD1. Germline V gives CDR1 SEHNR, CDR2 FQNEAQ (reference sequence). The CDR3 totals 15 residues. As DNA, the CDR3 is TGTTCCAGCAGCCTGACAGGGTTGGGGGCTGGTGGGCAGTACTTC. Amino acid sequence: CSSSLTGLGAGGQYF.

The V gene is TRBV11-3, the J gene TRBJ2-3; D gene ambiguous. In germline, CDR1 is SGHNT, CDR2 YENEEA. The length of the CDR3 is 15 residues. Trimming cost V 2 bases and J 0 bases, with 9 bases left between them. CDR3: CASSLSPGSTDTQYF. The CDR3 DNA reads as TGTGCCAGCAGCTTATCGCCCGGTAGCACAGATACGCAGTATTTT. Using reference TRBV11-3 and TRBJ2-3 for the parts outside the CDR3, the full variable domain is EAGVVQSPRYKIIEKKQPVAFWCNPISGHNTLYWYLQNLGQGPELLIRYENEEAVDDSQLPKDRFSAERLKGVDSTLKIQPAELGDSAVYLCASSLSPGSTDTQYFGPGTRLTVL.

This clone was picked up a small number of times. CDR3 sequence (DNA): TGTGCCAGCAGCGAGGACAGAGACTACGAGCAGTACTTC. Translated: CASSEDRDYEQYF. The genes are TRBV5-6 and TRBJ2-7; D might be TRBD1 (6 bases). Trimming took 4 bases from V and 3 from J, leaving 11 bases between them. The CDR3 runs to 13 residues. Looked up from germline, CDR1 is SGHDT and CDR2 is YYEEEE.

The rearrangement links TRBV5-6 to TRBJ2-7; 14 bases match TRBD2. The CDR3 is 18 amino acids. V lost 4 bases, J lost 0 bases, and 9 bases stayed unmatched. Germline loops: CDR1 SGHDT, CDR2 YYEEEE. CDR3: CASSPGTSGRLLSYEQYF. The CDR3 nucleotides are TGTGCCAGCAGCCCAGGGACTAGCGGGAGACTTCTCTCCTACGAGCAGTACTTC. Drawing the rest from reference TRBV5-6 and TRBJ2-7, the complete variable domain is DAGVTQSPTHLIKTRGQQVTLRCSPKSGHDTVSWYQQALGQGPQFIFQYYEEEERQRGNFPDRFSGHQFPNYSSELNVNALLLGDSALYLCASSPGTSGRLLSYEQYFGPGTRLTVT.

The rearrangement links TRBV5-1 to TRBJ1-1, with unresolved D. Germline CDR1 reads SGHRS; CDR2 reads YFSETQ. Trimming pared 2 bases from V and 8 bases from J, leaving 10 bases between. The CDR3 spans 12 residues. The CDR3 here is CASSLGSTEAFF. The CDR3 bases are TGCGCCAGCAGCTTAGGGAGCACGGAAGCTTTCTTT.

The chain employs TRBV5-8 and TRBJ2-7; D is ambiguous. Germline V gene lookup returns CDR1 SGHTS and CDR2 YDEGEE. The ends were cut back, 0 bases at V and 1 base at J, with 5 bases in the middle. This CDR3 region has 13 residues. The CDR3 spells CASSLAGSYEQYV. CDR3 DNA sequence: TGTGCCAGCAGCTTGGCGGGTTCCTACGAGCAGTACGTC.

In its sample, this clone was seen a few times. The gene calls are TRBV19 and TRBJ1-2; D is undetermined. Germline values: CDR1 LNHDA, CDR2 SQIVND (reference sequence). The CDR3 loop spans 13 amino acids. V lost 2 bases to trimming and J lost 5 bases, with 9 bases between them. CDR3 nucleotide sequence: TGTGCCAGTAGTATAAGAACTACTTATGGCTACACCTTC. Protein product: CASSIRTTYGYTF.

V usage is TRBV11-3 and J usage is TRBJ2-1; TRBD2 might be the D (5 bases). The CDR3 has 15 amino acids. Between the trimmed V and J ends, which lost 2 bases and 6 bases, there was a span of 14 bases. Germline values: CDR1 SGHNT, CDR2 YENEEA. The CDR3 coding sequence is TGTGCCAGCAGCTTACCCGGAGGTGGTCGCAATGAGCAGTTCTTC. As protein: CASSLPGGGRNEQFF.

The genes are TRBV4-3 and TRBJ2-1, with 7 bases fitting TRBD2. The CDR3 sequence is 14 residues long. Looked up from germline, CDR1 is LGHNA and CDR2 is YSLEER. V lost 1 base and J lost 3; bases outside the gene matches: 0. The CDR3 protein is CASSQGTSYNEQFF. Written as DNA, the CDR3 is TGCGCCAGCAGCCAAGGGACTAGCTACAATGAGCAGTTCTTC.

In the case of this clone: Germline and junction disagree at one end, which may indicate a read error. The rearrangement uses TRBV7-9 and TRBJ1-5; D is undetermined. Germline V gene sequence: CDR1 SEHNR, CDR2 FQNEAQ (reference sequence). There are 15 residues in the CDR3. The DNA for the CDR3 is TGTTCCAGCAGCTTATCGGGTTATAGCAATCAGCCCCAGCATTTT. It encodes CSSSLSGYSNQPQHF. Variable domain in full (rest from reference TRBV7-9 and TRBJ1-5): DTGVSQNPRHKITKRGQNVTFRCDPISEHNRLYWYRQTLGQGPEFLTYFQNEAQLEKSRLLSDRFSAERPKGSFSTLEIQRTEQGDSAMYLCSSSLSGYSNQPQHFGDGTRLSIL.

The rearrangement links TRBV7-9 to TRBJ2-7; TRBD1 might be the D (6 bases). Trimming removed 4 bases from V and 4 bases from J, with 23 bases in between. This CDR3 has 17 residues. Looked up from germline, CDR1 is SEHNR and CDR2 is FQNEAQ (reference sequence). The chain's CDR3 is CASSSKGEPPTIYEQYV. As DNA, the CDR3 is TGTGCCAGCAGCTCTAAGGGGGAGCCTCCTACTATTTACGAGCAGTACGTC.

This chain links TRBV27 with TRBJ2-2; D perhaps matches TRBD1 (6 bases). This CDR3 region has 15 residues. Germline CDR1 is MNHEY and CDR2 is SMNVEV (reference sequence). Trimming removed 8 bases from V and 5 bases from J, with 18 bases in between. The CDR3 is CASAGDTWGTGELFF. Written as DNA, the CDR3 is TGTGCCAGCGCCGGGGACACCTGGGGAACCGGGGAGCTGTTTTTT.

V and J are TRBV11-2 and TRBJ2-5; D is possibly TRBD1 (6 bases). Germline lookup yields CDR1 SGHAT and CDR2 FQNNGV. Trimming shortened V by 3 bases and J by 0 bases, and 14 bases separated the two germline ends. CDR3 size: 16 residues. The CDR3 DNA reads TGTGCCAGCAGCTTTCGGTTGTGGACAGACCAAGAGACCCAGTACTTC. This translates into CASSFRLWTDQETQYF.